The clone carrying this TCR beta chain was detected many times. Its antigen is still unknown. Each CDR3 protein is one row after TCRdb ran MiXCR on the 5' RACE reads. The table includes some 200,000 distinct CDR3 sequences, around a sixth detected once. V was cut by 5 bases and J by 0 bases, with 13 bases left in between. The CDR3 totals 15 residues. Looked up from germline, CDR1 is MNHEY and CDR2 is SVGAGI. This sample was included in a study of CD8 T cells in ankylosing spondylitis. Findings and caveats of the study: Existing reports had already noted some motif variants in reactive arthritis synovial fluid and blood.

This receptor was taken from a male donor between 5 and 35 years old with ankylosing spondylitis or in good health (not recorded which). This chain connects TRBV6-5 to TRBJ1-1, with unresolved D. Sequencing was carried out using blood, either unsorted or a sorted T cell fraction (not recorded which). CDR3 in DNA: TGTGCCAGCAGTCCCTCGGCACGAATGAACACTGAAGCTTTCTTT. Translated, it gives CASSPSARMNTEAFF.